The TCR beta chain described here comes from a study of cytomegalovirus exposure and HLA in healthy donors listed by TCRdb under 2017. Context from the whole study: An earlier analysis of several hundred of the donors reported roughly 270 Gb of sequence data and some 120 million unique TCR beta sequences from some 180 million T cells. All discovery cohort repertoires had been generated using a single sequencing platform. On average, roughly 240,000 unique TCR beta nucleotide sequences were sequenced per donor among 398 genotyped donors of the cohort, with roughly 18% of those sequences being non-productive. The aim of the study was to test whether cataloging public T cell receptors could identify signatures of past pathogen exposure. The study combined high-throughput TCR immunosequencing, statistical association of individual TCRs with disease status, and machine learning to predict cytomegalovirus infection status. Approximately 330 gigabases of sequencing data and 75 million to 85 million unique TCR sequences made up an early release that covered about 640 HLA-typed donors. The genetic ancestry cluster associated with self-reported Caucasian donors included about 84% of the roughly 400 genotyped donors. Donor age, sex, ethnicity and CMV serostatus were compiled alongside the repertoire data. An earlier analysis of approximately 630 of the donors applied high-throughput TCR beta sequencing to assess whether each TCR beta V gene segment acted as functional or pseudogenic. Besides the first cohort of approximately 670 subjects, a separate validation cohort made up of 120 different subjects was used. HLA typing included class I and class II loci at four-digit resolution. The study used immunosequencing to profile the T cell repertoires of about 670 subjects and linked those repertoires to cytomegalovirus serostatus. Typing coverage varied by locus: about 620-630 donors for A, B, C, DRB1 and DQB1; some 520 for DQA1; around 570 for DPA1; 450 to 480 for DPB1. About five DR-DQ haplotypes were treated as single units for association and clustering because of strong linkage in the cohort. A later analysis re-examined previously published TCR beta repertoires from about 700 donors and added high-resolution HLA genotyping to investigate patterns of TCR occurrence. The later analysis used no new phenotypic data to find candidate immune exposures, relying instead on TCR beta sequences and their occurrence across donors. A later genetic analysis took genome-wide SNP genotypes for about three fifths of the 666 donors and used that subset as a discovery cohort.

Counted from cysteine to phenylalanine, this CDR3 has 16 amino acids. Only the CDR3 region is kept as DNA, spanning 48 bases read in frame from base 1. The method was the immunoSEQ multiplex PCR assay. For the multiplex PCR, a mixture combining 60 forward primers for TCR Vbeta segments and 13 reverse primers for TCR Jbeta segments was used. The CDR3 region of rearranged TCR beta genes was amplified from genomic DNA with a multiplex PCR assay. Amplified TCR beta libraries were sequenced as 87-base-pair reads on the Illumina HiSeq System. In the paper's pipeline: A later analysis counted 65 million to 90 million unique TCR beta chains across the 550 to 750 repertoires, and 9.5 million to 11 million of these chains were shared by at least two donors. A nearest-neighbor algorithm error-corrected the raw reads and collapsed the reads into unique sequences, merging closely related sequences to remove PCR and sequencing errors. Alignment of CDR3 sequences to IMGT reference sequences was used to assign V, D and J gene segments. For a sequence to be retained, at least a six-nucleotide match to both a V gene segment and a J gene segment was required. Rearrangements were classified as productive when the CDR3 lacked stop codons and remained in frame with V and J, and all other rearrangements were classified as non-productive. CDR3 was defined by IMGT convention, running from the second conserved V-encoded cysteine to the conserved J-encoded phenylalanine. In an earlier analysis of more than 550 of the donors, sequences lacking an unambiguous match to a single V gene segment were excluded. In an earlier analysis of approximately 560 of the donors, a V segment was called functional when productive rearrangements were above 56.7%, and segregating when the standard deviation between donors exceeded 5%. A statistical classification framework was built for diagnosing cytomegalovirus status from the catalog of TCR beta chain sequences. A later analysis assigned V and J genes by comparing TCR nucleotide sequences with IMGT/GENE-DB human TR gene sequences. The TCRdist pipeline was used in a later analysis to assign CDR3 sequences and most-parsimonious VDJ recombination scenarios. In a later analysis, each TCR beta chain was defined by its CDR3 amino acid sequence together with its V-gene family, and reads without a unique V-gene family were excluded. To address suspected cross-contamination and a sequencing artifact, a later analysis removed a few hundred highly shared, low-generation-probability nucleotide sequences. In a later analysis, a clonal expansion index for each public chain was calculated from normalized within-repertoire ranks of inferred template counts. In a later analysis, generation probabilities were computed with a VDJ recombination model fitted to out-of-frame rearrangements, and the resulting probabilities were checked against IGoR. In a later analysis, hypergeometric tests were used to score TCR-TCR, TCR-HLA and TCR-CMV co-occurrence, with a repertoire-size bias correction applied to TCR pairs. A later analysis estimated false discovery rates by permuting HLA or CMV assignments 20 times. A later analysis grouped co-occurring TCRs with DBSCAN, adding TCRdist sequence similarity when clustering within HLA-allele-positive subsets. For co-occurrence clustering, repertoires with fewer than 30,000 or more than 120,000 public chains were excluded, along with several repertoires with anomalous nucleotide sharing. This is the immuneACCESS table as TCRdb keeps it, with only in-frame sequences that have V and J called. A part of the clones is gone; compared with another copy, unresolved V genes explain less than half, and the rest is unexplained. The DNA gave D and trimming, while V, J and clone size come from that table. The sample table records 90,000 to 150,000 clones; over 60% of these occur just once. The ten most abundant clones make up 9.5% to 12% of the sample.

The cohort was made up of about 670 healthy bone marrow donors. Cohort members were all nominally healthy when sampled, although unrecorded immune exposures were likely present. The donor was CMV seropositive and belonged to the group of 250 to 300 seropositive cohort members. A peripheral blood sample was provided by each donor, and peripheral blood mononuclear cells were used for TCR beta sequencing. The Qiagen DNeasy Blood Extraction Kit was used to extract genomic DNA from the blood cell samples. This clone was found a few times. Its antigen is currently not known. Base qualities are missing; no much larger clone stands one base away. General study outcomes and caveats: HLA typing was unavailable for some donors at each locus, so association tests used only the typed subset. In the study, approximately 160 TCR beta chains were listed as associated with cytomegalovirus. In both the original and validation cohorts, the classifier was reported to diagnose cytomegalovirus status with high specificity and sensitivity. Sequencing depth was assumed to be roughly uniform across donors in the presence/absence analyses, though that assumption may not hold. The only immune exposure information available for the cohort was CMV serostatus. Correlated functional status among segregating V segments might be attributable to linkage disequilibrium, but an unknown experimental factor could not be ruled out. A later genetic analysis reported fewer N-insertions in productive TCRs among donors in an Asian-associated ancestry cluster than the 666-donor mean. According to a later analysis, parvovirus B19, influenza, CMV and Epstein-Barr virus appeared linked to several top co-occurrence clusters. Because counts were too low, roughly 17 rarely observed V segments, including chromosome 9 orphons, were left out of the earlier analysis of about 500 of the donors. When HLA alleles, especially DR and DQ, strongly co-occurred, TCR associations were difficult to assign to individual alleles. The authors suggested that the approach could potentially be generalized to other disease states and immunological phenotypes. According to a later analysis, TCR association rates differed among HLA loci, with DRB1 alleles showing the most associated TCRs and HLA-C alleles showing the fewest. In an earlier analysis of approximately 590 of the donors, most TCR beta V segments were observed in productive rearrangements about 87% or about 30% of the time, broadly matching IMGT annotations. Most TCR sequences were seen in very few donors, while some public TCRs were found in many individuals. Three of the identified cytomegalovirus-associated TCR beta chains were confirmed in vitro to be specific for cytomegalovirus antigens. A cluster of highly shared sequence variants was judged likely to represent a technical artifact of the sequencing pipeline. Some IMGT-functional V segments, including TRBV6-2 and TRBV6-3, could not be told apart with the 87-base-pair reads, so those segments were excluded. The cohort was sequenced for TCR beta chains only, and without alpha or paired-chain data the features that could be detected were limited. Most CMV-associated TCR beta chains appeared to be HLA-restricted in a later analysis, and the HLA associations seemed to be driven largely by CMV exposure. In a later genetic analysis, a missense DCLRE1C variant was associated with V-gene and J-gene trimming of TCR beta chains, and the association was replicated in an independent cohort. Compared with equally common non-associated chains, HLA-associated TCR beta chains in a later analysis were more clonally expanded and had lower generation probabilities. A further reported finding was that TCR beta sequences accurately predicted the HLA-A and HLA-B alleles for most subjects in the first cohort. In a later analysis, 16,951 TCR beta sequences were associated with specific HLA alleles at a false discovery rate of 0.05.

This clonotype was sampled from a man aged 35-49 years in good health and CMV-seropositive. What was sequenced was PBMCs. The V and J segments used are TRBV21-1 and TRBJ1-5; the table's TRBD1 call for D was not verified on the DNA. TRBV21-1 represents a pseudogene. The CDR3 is CASSKAGTGGNQPQHF. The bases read TGTGCCAGCAGCAAAGCCGGGACAGGGGGCAATCAGCCCCAGCATTTT.